The next 20 T cell receptor beta chains were all read from a single sample in a study of a mutant IDH1 vaccine in newly diagnosed glioma. The time point was: week 11, during vaccination. In the vaccine, a single dose held 300 ug of the mutant IDH1 20-mer peptide, along with topical imiquimod. Their target antigens are unknown. Data came from immunoSEQ multiplex PCR; TCRdb stores just in-frame clones and leaves some out. The table has 100,000 to 120,000 clones, 90% seen once. Sequencing was performed on PBMCs, taken from a glioma patient whose treatment included an IDH1 peptide vaccine. The receptors were gathered from a woman aged 50 to 65 with glioma.

This chain uses TRBV19 with TRBJ1-2; 7 bases line up with TRBD1. The CDR3 contains 13 residues. Trimming at V came to 3 bases and at J to 7 bases, leaving 5 bases not matched to a gene. CDR1 and CDR2 from the germline V gene are LNHDA and SQIVND (reference sequence). This chain's CDR3 is CASSIDRAGGYTF. In DNA, the CDR3 is TGTGCCAGTAGTATCGACAGGGCTGGTGGCTACACCTTC.

The chain joins TRBV5-1 to TRBJ2-7; 14 nucleotides agree with TRBD2. J gave up 0 bases and V 4 bases, and 9 bases lay outside the gene matches. CDR3 length: 18 residues. Germline V gives CDR1 SGHRS, CDR2 YFSETQ. The CDR3 region is CASSRGLAGAISSYEQYF. The CDR3, as DNA: TGCGCCAGCAGCCGGGGACTAGCGGGAGCAATCAGCTCCTACGAGCAGTACTTC.

This chain connects TRBV7-8 to TRBJ1-5; TRBD1 is a possible D gene (5 bases). This CDR3 comprises 16 residues. Looked up from germline, CDR1 is SGHVS and CDR2 is FQNEAQ. Trimming removed 0 bases from V and 0 bases from J, with 9 bases in between. CDR3 residues: CASSLAQGTSNQPQHF. CDR3 nucleotides: TGTGCCAGCAGCTTAGCGCAAGGGACTAGCAATCAGCCCCAGCATTTT.

This sequence joins TRBV27 and TRBJ2-7, with TRBD1 identical over 12 bases. CDR1 MNHEY and CDR2 SMNVEV come from the germline V gene (reference sequence). With V trimmed by 3 bases and J by 9 bases, 12 bases remained unmatched. The CDR3 has 16 amino acids. CDR3 nucleotides: TGTGCCAGCAGTTTGATTTCGGGACAGGGGGCCCGGGGGCAGTACTTC. Amino acid sequence: CASSLISGQGARGQYF.

The chain is built from TRBV6-1 and TRBJ2-1, with D possibly matching TRBD1 (5 bases). CDR3 length equals 13 residues. Trimming stripped 4 bases from V and 7 bases from J, with 11 bases between. Germline loops: CDR1 MNHNS, CDR2 SASEGT. The chain's CDR3 is CASSGQQGNEQFF. CDR3 sequence (DNA): TGTGCCAGCAGTGGTCAGCAGGGTAATGAGCAGTTCTTC.

The J gene is TRBJ1-2, the V gene TRBV19; TRBD1 might be the D (5 bases). The V gene's germline CDR1 is LNHDA and CDR2 SQIVND (reference sequence). CDR3 size: 14 residues. Trimming left V 3 bases short and J 7 bases short, with 15 bases between. The CDR3 reads CASSIVREEFGYTF. CDR3 sequence (DNA): TGTGCCAGTAGTATTGTCAGGGAGGAGTTTGGCTACACCTTC.

The V gene is TRBV27, the J gene TRBJ2-2, with 8 bases fitting TRBD2. Trimming took 6 bases from V and 6 from J; bases not matched to a gene: 9. This CDR3 region has 15 residues. Germline V gene data show CDR1 as MNHEY and CDR2 as SMNVEV (reference sequence). This CDR3 is CASRPRTSTAGELFF. DNA of the CDR3: TGTGCCAGCAGGCCTCGGACTAGCACCGCCGGGGAGCTGTTTTTT.

The CDR3 coding sequence is TGTGCCAGCAGCCAAGAACAGGCCCGAGATACGCAGTATTTT. This encodes CASSQEQARDTQYF. This chain links TRBV4-2 with TRBJ2-3; weak D call: TRBD1 (5 bases). The germline gives CDR1 LGHNA, CDR2 YNFKEQ. The V and J ends lost 0 bases and 5 bases respectively, with 9 bases between them. There are 14 residues in the CDR3.

The chain's CDR3 is CSVETYQGGENYGYTF. CDR3 coding DNA: TGCAGCGTTGAGACCTATCAAGGCGGCGAGAACTATGGCTACACCTTC. The chain carries TRBV29-1 and TRBJ1-2; D unclear. The CDR3 length is 16 residues. V was trimmed by 3 bases and J by 2 bases, leaving 19 bases between them. The germline V gene has CDR1 SQVTM and CDR2 ANQGSEA.

This rearrangement joins TRBV28 to TRBJ2-2; TRBD1 or TRBD2 may be the D gene (5 bases each). The CDR3 length is 17 residues. V lost 6 bases and J lost 2, with 19 bases in between. CDR1 and CDR2 (germline): MDHEN, SYDVKM. Here the CDR3 reads CASSRLWDGRNTGELFF. The CDR3 bases are TGTGCCAGCAGCCGACTATGGGACGGACGTAACACCGGGGAGCTGTTTTTT.

The J gene is TRBJ2-7, the V gene TRBV18; 10 nucleotides match TRBD1. This CDR3 has 15 amino acids. The V segment lost 3 bases and the J segment 7 bases; nucleotides outside the gene matches: 9. Germline CDR1 and CDR2: KGHSH and LQKENI. The CDR3 reads CASSPGTGELSEQYF. The CDR3 region has the DNA TGTGCCAGCTCACCCGGGACAGGGGAGTTGAGTGAGCAGTACTTC.

The chain uses TRBV10-3 and TRBJ2-2, with D perhaps given as TRBD1 or TRBD2 (5 bases each). CDR1 is ENHRY and CDR2 is SYGVKD in the germline V gene. V dropped 0 bases and J dropped 5 bases, with 7 bases sitting between them. The length of the CDR3 is 14 residues. This CDR3 reads CAISESGVTGELFF. The CDR3 DNA reads as TGTGCCATCAGTGAGTCGGGGGTAACCGGGGAGCTGTTTTTT.

This chain connects TRBV27 to TRBJ2-1; tentative D call: TRBD1 (5 bases). The CDR3 covers 14 residues. Trimming left V 9 bases short and J 5 bases short, with 17 bases between. CDR1 and CDR2 from the germline V gene are MNHEY and SMNVEV (reference sequence). The CDR3 loop is CASSQTEYNNEQFF. Here the CDR3 DNA reads TGTGCCAGTTCACAGACAGAATACAACAATGAGCAGTTCTTC.

V and J are TRBV29-1 and TRBJ2-3; TRBD1 is a possible D gene (5 bases). The V gene's germline CDR1 is SQVTM and CDR2 ANQGSEA. This CDR3 is 13 amino acids long. V was pared by 1 base and J by 5 bases, with 10 bases between. The CDR3 nucleotides read TGCAGCGTTGAAGTTTCCCAGGGAGATACGCAGTATTTT. As protein: CSVEVSQGDTQYF.

The chain is built from TRBV15 and TRBJ2-7; perhaps TRBD2 as D (6 bases). The CDR3 extends over 18 amino acids. Per germline, CDR1 LNHNV and CDR2 YYDKDF (reference sequence). V was cut by 0 bases and J by 5 bases, with 23 bases left in between. Written as DNA, the CDR3 is TGTGCCACCAGCAGAGATCCGGGGGAAGCCCTGGGTGTGAACGAGCAGTACTTC. Translating gives CATSRDPGEALGVNEQYF.

V and J are TRBV21-1 and TRBJ2-3; the table gives TRBD2 as D, unverified against the DNA. TRBV21-1 is listed as a pseudogene. The CDR3 consists of 17 residues. The CDR3, as DNA: TGTGCCAGCAGCAAAGCGGACGGGAGGGCAGGCACAGATACGCAGTATTTT. Residues: CASSKADGRAGTDTQYF.

The chain joins TRBV9 to TRBJ2-1, with D maybe TRBD2 (6 bases). The CDR3 spans 14 residues. Germline CDR1 SGDLS, CDR2 YYNGEE. V dropped 7 bases and J dropped 8 bases, with 19 bases sitting between them. CDR3: CASPRGPPGDEQFF. In DNA form, the CDR3 reads TGTGCCAGCCCCCGAGGGCCACCGGGGGATGAGCAGTTCTTC.

Comment on this clone: An end of the junction does not agree with germline; a read error may underlie this. The gene calls are TRBV7-7 and TRBJ2-5; 11 bases agree with TRBD2. This CDR3 has 15 amino acids. Per germline, CDR1 SSHAT and CDR2 FNYEAQ (reference sequence). Here the CDR3 reads CASSLAGGVSETQYF. DNA for the CDR3: TGTGCTAGCAGCTTAGCGGGAGGGGTCTCGGAGACCCAGTACTTC. Based on the CDR3 plus reference TRBV7-7 and TRBJ2-5, the full variable domain is GAGVSQSPRYKVTKRGQDVTLRCDPISSHATLYWYQQALGQGPEFLTYFNYEAQPDKSGLPSDRFSAERPEGSISTLTIQRTEQRDSAMYRCASSLAGGVSETQYFGPGTRLLVL.

The chain links TRBV4-2 to TRBJ2-1; the match to TRBD2 covers 10 bases. Germline trimming cut 1 base from V and 7 bases from J; bases unmatched to any gene: 10. The germline gives CDR1 LGHNA, CDR2 YNFKEQ. This CDR3 region has 17 residues. The CDR3, as DNA: TGTGCCAGCAGCCAAGGGTCCGGTAGCGGGAGGTTGAATGAGCAGTTCTTC. The encoded protein is CASSQGSGSGRLNEQFF.

V is TRBV7-2 and J is TRBJ2-3; D is ambiguous. V lost 3 bases to trimming and J lost 3 bases, with 10 bases between them. This CDR3 comprises 14 residues. CDR1 and CDR2 from the germline V gene are SGHTA and FQGNSA. CDR3 in amino acids: CASSFRKRTDTQYF. The CDR3, as DNA: TGTGCCAGCAGCTTTAGGAAGAGGACAGATACGCAGTATTTT.